This passage covers 14 T cell receptor beta chains from one sample sequenced in a study of cytomegalovirus exposure and HLA in healthy donors. Vbeta (60) and Jbeta (13) primers were used in the PCR. The assay was immunoSEQ multiplex PCR, and TCRdb's table has in-frame clones only and misses some. Of roughly 120,000 clones in the sample, 70% were seen once. Sequenced material: PBMCs. The receptor source for this set is a young man in good health and CMV-seropositive.

The chain links TRBV5-1 to TRBJ1-2, with TRBD1 identical over 8 bases. With V trimmed by 3 bases and J by 12 bases, 4 bases remained unmatched. The germline gives CDR1 SGHRS, CDR2 YFSETQ. The CDR3 has 11 residues. The CDR3 DNA is TGCGCCAGCAGCTCTGCAGGGGGCAACACCTTC. It specifies CASSSAGGNTF.

The gene calls are TRBV9 and TRBJ2-5; TRBD2 matches 9 bases. The germline gives CDR1 SGDLS, CDR2 YYNGEE. This CDR3 is 15 amino acids long. The V gene end was trimmed by 4 bases and the J gene end by 4 bases; junction bases not matched to a gene: 8. The CDR3 sequence is CASSSIAGARETQYF. As DNA, the CDR3 is TGTGCCAGCAGCAGTATAGCGGGGGCTAGAGAGACCCAGTACTTC.

V is TRBV5-1 and J is TRBJ2-2; D might be TRBD1 (6 bases). The CDR3 extends over 15 amino acids. The V and J ends lost 4 bases and 7 bases respectively, with 17 bases between them. Germline assignment: CDR1 SGHRS and CDR2 YFSETQ. CDR3 protein: CASSHYLQGNGELFF. CDR3 nucleotide sequence: TGCGCCAGCAGCCACTACCTACAGGGAAACGGGGAGCTGTTTTTT.

The chain couples TRBV6-5 to TRBJ1-2, with 9 positions matching TRBD1. Per germline, CDR1 MNHEY and CDR2 SVGAGI. The CDR3 runs to 14 residues. Losses at the gene ends were 5 bases for V and 2 bases for J; bases not matched to a gene: 3. The CDR3 sequence is CASSGQGKNYGYTF. In DNA, the CDR3 is TGTGCCAGCAGTGGACAGGGGAAAAACTATGGCTACACCTTC.

V gene TRBV5-1 combines with J gene TRBJ2-1; 7 bases fit TRBD2. V trimming: 1 base; J trimming: 5 bases; junction bases outside the gene matches: 12. The CDR3 totals 17 residues. Per germline, CDR1 SGHRS and CDR2 YFSETQ. CDR3 DNA sequence: TGCGCCAGCAGCTTGAGGGTATGGGCGGGGGAGCACAATGAGCAGTTCTTC. Encoded protein: CASSLRVWAGEHNEQFF.

This clone was seen more than once but under ten times. V and J are TRBV19 and TRBJ2-1; 7 bases match TRBD2. J was trimmed by 1 base and V by 6 bases; bases with no gene match: 6. Germline V gene data show CDR1 as LNHDA and CDR2 as SQIVND (reference sequence). There are 15 residues in the CDR3. The CDR3 spells CASSGAGASYNEQFF. In nucleotides, the CDR3 is TGTGCCAGTAGCGGTGCGGGAGCATCCTACAATGAGCAGTTCTTC.

This sequence joins TRBV11-1 and TRBJ2-7; possible D gene TRBD2, 6 bases. Germline CDR1 SGHAT, CDR2 FQDESV (reference sequence). The CDR3 extends over 16 amino acids. Trimming left V 5 bases short and J 0 bases short, with 17 bases between. The CDR3 coding sequence is TGTGCCAGCAGCCCGCGTCTCACCGGGAGCTCCTACGAGCAGTACGTC. Protein product: CASSPRLTGSSYEQYV.

The V and J genes are TRBV10-2 and TRBJ1-4; 12 nucleotides agree with TRBD1. Germline trimming cut 2 bases from V and 8 bases from J; bases unmatched to any gene: 9. In germline, CDR1 is WSHSY, CDR2 SAAADI. This CDR3 is 17 amino acids long. The CDR3 sequence is CASSESGGQGAHEKLFF. The CDR3 DNA reads as TGCGCCAGCAGTGAGAGTGGGGGACAGGGGGCGCACGAAAAACTGTTTTTT.

For this clone: The same CDR3 can be traced to other DNA sequences in this sample. The chain recombines TRBV5-1 with TRBJ2-3, with D possibly TRBD2 on 6 matching bases. V lost 0 bases, J lost 1 base, and 12 bases lay in between. From germline, CDR1 is SGHRS and CDR2 YFSETQ. The CDR3 totals 16 residues. The CDR3 sequence: CASSLGGTWGTDTQYF. CDR3 DNA: TGCGCCAGCAGCTTGGGGGGGACTTGGGGCACAGATACGCAGTATTTT.

The rearrangement joins TRBV29-1 to TRBJ1-2; 8 nucleotides line up with TRBD1. With V trimmed by 3 bases and J by 4 bases, 7 bases remained unmatched. This CDR3 spans 14 amino acids. Per the germline V gene, CDR1 is SQVTM and CDR2 is ANQGSEA. The CDR3 protein is CSVDVQGGPYGYTF. As DNA, the CDR3 is TGCAGCGTTGACGTACAGGGGGGCCCCTATGGCTACACCTTC.

The gene calls are TRBV29-1 and TRBJ2-7, with a possible D match to TRBD1 (6 bases). Germline values: CDR1 SQVTM, CDR2 ANQGSEA. This CDR3 has 12 amino acids. V was cut by 1 base and J by 4 bases, with 8 bases left in between. CDR3 in DNA: TGCAGCGTTGAAGTAGGGGGATACGAGCAGTACGTC. Translating gives CSVEVGGYEQYV.

The gene calls are TRBV2 and TRBJ1-2; TRBD1 agrees at 7 bases. CDR3 size: 17 residues. After removal of 2 bases from V and 3 bases from J, the junction contained 12 bases not matched to a gene. Germline CDR1 and CDR2: SNHLY and FYNNEI. The CDR3 loop is CASSEPSRGRRDYGYTF. DNA of the CDR3: TGTGCCAGCAGTGAACCCTCTAGGGGGCGCCGGGACTATGGCTACACCTTC.

As to this clone: An end of the junction does not agree with germline; a read error may underlie this. This chain links TRBV9 with TRBJ2-7; 9 bases line up with TRBD1. The V gene's germline CDR1 is SGDLS and CDR2 YYNGEE. The CDR3 totals 14 residues. The DNA of the CDR3 is TGTGCCAGCAGCGTAAATGGGAACGGGACAGGGAAACCCTTC. Its translation is CASSVNGNGTGKPF.

This clone appeared a few times. V gene TRBV10-1 combines with J gene TRBJ2-3; D remains unclear. V lost 2 bases and J 6 bases, leaving 9 bases between the germline ends. The CDR3 spans 13 residues. Germline CDR1 reads WNHNN; CDR2 reads SYGVQD (reference sequence). DNA of the CDR3: TGCGCCAGCAGTGAGAATCCTAGGGATACGCAGTATTTT. It codes for CASSENPRDTQYF.